Shown below are 22 T cell receptor beta chains from a single sample sequenced in a study of identical twins. TCRdb analysed the 5' RACE reads with MiXCR anew, one entry per CDR3 protein. The data hold a few hundred thousand distinct CDR3 sequences, with 6% to 7% observed a single time. The sample was also linked to a second study, of T cells expressing NK-cell markers.

Sequencing input: CD8+ T cells sorted from blood. The source is a woman between 18 and 30 years old in good health.

This clonotype has a count of ten or more. The chain recombines TRBV20-1 with TRBJ2-7; D ambiguous. Trimming stripped 0 bases from V and 0 bases from J, with 9 bases between. This CDR3 region has 14 residues. Germline V gene lookup returns CDR1 DFQATT and CDR2 SNEGSKA (reference sequence). The CDR3 region is CSARDRRSSYEQYF. CDR3 in DNA: TGCAGTGCTAGAGACAGAAGGAGCTCCTACGAGCAGTACTTC.

This sequence joins TRBV12-3 or TRBV12-4 and TRBJ1-1, with unresolved D. Trimming took 3 bases from V and 1 from J, leaving 9 bases between them. This CDR3 has 14 residues. The CDR3 reads CASSFAGRNTEAFF. CDR3 sequence (DNA): TGTGCCAGCAGTTTTGCAGGCCGGAACACTGAAGCTTTCTTT.

In its sample, this clonotype was seen a few times. The chain uses TRBV30 and TRBJ2-7; 7 positions match TRBD1. Per germline, CDR1 GTSNPN and CDR2 SVGIG (reference sequence). This CDR3 has 12 residues. With V trimmed by 1 base and J by 6 bases, 3 bases remained unmatched. The CDR3 loop is CAWSGQGSEQYF. The CDR3 coding sequence is TGTGCCTGGAGTGGACAGGGTTCCGAGCAGTACTTC.

The chain uses TRBV7-9 and TRBJ2-2; 7 bases match TRBD2. The CDR3 consists of 15 residues. CDR1 SEHNR and CDR2 FQNEAQ come from the germline V gene (reference sequence). J lost 2 bases, V lost 7 bases, and 7 bases had no gene match. The CDR3 DNA is TGTGCCAGCACCCCCGGGGAGGGCAACACCGGGGAGCTGTTTTTT. Amino acids: CASTPGEGNTGELFF.

The chain is built from TRBV30 and TRBJ2-2; D might be TRBD2 (6 bases). The CDR3 length is 14 residues. V was cut by 5 bases and J by 7 bases, with 17 bases left in between. The germline gives CDR1 GTSNPN, CDR2 SVGIG (reference sequence). CDR3 amino acids: CAWEAGRYDGELFF. CDR3 sequence (DNA): TGTGCCTGGGAGGCGGGAAGATACGACGGGGAGCTGTTTTTT.

The CDR3 nucleotides are TGTGCCAGCAGTCCCCGGACAGCGACGGGCACCGGGGAGCTGTTTTTT. Translated: CASSPRTATGTGELFF. This chain links TRBV7-6 with TRBJ2-2; D is perhaps TRBD1 (6 bases). The V end was cut by 6 bases, the J end by 4 bases, with 18 bases between. In germline, CDR1 is SGHVS, CDR2 FNYEAQ. The CDR3 is made up of 16 amino acids.

The chain couples TRBV19 to TRBJ1-6; 10 bases agree with TRBD1. The CDR3 covers 16 residues. Germline V lookup: CDR1 LNHDA, CDR2 SQIVND (reference sequence). After removal of 5 bases from V and 10 bases from J, the junction contained 11 bases not matched to a gene. The CDR3 nucleotides are TGTGCCAGTAGTGTAGGACAGGGGGTGAGGAGGTCACCCCTCCACTTT. Its protein is CASSVGQGVRRSPLHF.

The chain joins TRBV19 to TRBJ2-2, with D possibly TRBD1 on 6 matching bases. Deletions cut 6 bases from V and 0 bases from J, with 14 bases between. Germline values: CDR1 LNHDA, CDR2 SQIVND (reference sequence). The CDR3 totals 16 residues. DNA for the CDR3: TGTGCCAGTAGCCAGGACAGCCACCCGAACACCGGGGAGCTGTTTTTT. It yields the protein CASSQDSHPNTGELFF.

The sample holds many counts of this clonotype. The gene calls are TRBV12-3 or TRBV12-4 and TRBJ2-1; D gene uncertain. V lost 0 bases, J lost 10 bases, and 7 bases lay in between. CDR3 length: 12 amino acids. The CDR3, as DNA: TGTGCCAGCAGTTTAGCGCCAGGCGAGCAGTTCTTC. It yields the protein CASSLAPGEQFF.

This clonotype was picked up a small number of times. V usage is TRBV5-6 and J usage is TRBJ2-7; D assignment may be TRBD1 or TRBD2 (6 bases each). V gave up 8 bases and J gave up 0 bases, with 18 bases separating them. Germline V lookup: CDR1 SGHDT, CDR2 YYEEEE. The CDR3 runs to 15 residues. CDR3 in amino acids: CASGVGGLSSYEQYF. The CDR3 DNA reads as TGTGCCAGTGGAGTGGGGGGCCTAAGCTCCTACGAGCAGTACTTC.

This clonotype was detected a few times. In nucleotides, the CDR3 is TGTGCCAGCAGTGACCAGGGGAGCACCGGGGAGCTGTTTTTT. Its protein is CASSDQGSTGELFF. The rearrangement joins TRBV6-1 to TRBJ2-2, with D perhaps TRBD1 (6 bases). V was clipped by 3 bases and J by 4 bases, with 9 bases between them. Germline values: CDR1 MNHNS, CDR2 SASEGT. The CDR3 contains 14 residues.

This clonotype was counted many times. The V call is TRBV6-4, the J call TRBJ1-1, with D maybe TRBD1 (5 bases). The CDR3 is made up of 16 amino acids. Trimming stripped 3 bases from V and 2 bases from J, with 16 bases between. Germline loops: CDR1 MRHNA, CDR2 SNTAGT. CDR3 protein: CASSENGGGVNTEAFF. CDR3 bases: TGTGCCAGCAGTGAAAATGGGGGGGGAGTAAACACTGAAGCTTTCTTT.

This clonotype came up a few times. The V and J genes are TRBV6-5 and TRBJ2-3, with D maybe TRBD1 (6 bases). V lost 3 bases and J 4 bases, leaving 8 bases between the germline ends. Germline CDR1 and CDR2: MNHEY and SVGAGI. This CDR3 is built from 13 residues. The CDR3 reads CASSYRQADTQYF. The CDR3 DNA reads TGTGCCAGCAGTTATAGACAGGCAGATACGCAGTATTTT.

This clonotype is labeled medium-sized. The chain combines TRBV20-1 with TRBJ2-7, with D possibly being TRBD2 (6 bases). V lost 0 bases and J 3 bases, leaving 12 bases between the germline ends. Germline V lookup: CDR1 DFQATT, CDR2 SNEGSKA (reference sequence). The length of the CDR3 is 14 residues. The CDR3 sequence: CSARDAGRRYEQYF. The CDR3 DNA reads as TGCAGTGCTAGAGATGCGGGGCGACGCTACGAGCAGTACTTC.

In this sample, this clonotype turned up a few times. The chain is built from TRBV27 and TRBJ1-3; 7 bases agree with TRBD1. Germline V gene data show CDR1 as MNHEY and CDR2 as SMNVEV (reference sequence). The CDR3 extends over 15 amino acids. With 5 bases clipped from V and 1 base from J, the junction kept 5 bases outside the gene matches. CDR3 amino acids: CASSRRQGSGNTIYF. The CDR3 region has the DNA TGTGCCAGCAGTCGTCGACAGGGTTCTGGAAACACCATATATTTT.

Ten or more counts support this clonotype. The V call is TRBV5-6, the J call TRBJ2-1; no definite D call. In germline, CDR1 is SGHDT, CDR2 YYEEEE. Trimming took off 3 bases at V and 5 bases at J, with 12 bases between the two ends. The length of the CDR3 is 14 residues. In DNA form, the CDR3 reads TGTGCCAGCAGCTACGGCAGCGCCAACAATGAGCAGTTCTTC. Its translation is CASSYGSANNEQFF.

This clonotype was seen a handful of times. The chain has TRBV9 and TRBJ2-2; 7 positions match TRBD1. The CDR3 runs to 16 residues. CDR1 is SGDLS, CDR2 YYNGEE, per germline. Trimming took 3 bases from V and 1 from J; bases not matched to a gene: 6. The CDR3 sequence: CASSDRDRVNTGELFF. Written as DNA, the CDR3 is TGTGCCAGCAGCGACCGAGACAGGGTGAACACCGGGGAGCTGTTTTTT. The full variable domain, rest sourced from reference TRBV9 and TRBJ2-2, is DSGVTQTPKHLITATGQRVTLRCSPRSGDLSVYWYQQSLDQGLQFLIQYYNGEERAKGNILERFSAQQFPDLHSELNLSSLELGDSALYFCASSDRDRVNTGELFFGEGSRLTVL.

The chain is built from TRBV29-1 and TRBJ2-1, with no clear D. From germline, CDR1 is SQVTM and CDR2 ANQGSEA. Trimming took 2 bases from V and 8 from J, leaving 7 bases between them. This CDR3 is 11 amino acids long. This CDR3 is CSVEIWYEQFF. In DNA form, the CDR3 reads TGCAGCGTTGAAATTTGGTATGAGCAGTTCTTC.

A few counts support this clonotype. The chain uses TRBV6-2 or TRBV6-3 and TRBJ1-2; D remains ambiguous. The CDR3 covers 16 residues. The V gene's germline CDR1 is MNHEY and CDR2 SVGEGT. Trimming stripped 0 bases from V and 0 bases from J, with 11 bases between. CDR3 sequence: CASSYSPQEPNYGYTF. The CDR3 DNA reads TGTGCCAGCAGTTACTCACCGCAGGAGCCTAACTATGGCTACACCTTC.

This clonotype has ten or more counts. J is TRBJ2-3 and V is TRBV5-1; 13 nucleotides line up with TRBD2. CDR3 length: 14 residues. CDR1 is SGHRS, CDR2 YFSETQ, per germline. J was trimmed by 10 bases and V by 9 bases; bases with no gene match: 11. CDR3 DNA: TGCGCCACTTCGACTAGCGGGGGGCTGCATGCGCAGTATTTT. This codes for CATSTSGGLHAQYF.

The sample holds many counts of this clonotype. The chain couples TRBV9 to TRBJ2-1; 14 nucleotides align to TRBD2. The CDR3 is 16 residues long. The V gene's germline CDR1 is SGDLS and CDR2 YYNGEE. V dropped 3 bases and J dropped 8; count of bases not matched to a gene: 7. The CDR3: CASSGGTSGSSDEQFF. As DNA, the CDR3 is TGTGCCAGCAGCGGGGGGACTAGCGGGAGCTCCGATGAGCAGTTCTTC.

This clonotype was counted ten times or more. V is TRBV29-1 and J is TRBJ1-2; the match to TRBD1 covers 9 bases. Germline CDR1 is SQVTM and CDR2 is ANQGSEA. This CDR3 comprises 12 residues. V shed 5 bases and J 7 bases; nucleotides not matched to a gene: 5. The DNA of the CDR3 is TGCAGCGTTCCGGGACAGGGTGGTGGCTACACCTTC. Translated: CSVPGQGGGYTF.